This T cell receptor beta chain was sequenced in a study of control samples from healthy donors and cancer patients. Germline V gene lookup returns CDR1 WSHSY and CDR2 SAAADI. With 6 bases removed from V and 3 bases from J, the gap between germline ends came to 7 bases. This CDR3 has 12 amino acids. Data came from immunoSEQ multiplex PCR; TCRdb stores just in-frame clones and leaves some out. Altogether 100,000 to 150,000 clones are present, 90% being singletons, with the ten largest covering about 2.5%. The gene calls are TRBV10-2 and TRBJ2-3; weak D call: TRBD1 (5 bases). The material sequenced was blood. This TCR derives from a man aged 18-30 years in good health. This chain's CDR3 is CASRTETDTQYF. CDR3 DNA: TGCGCCAGCAGGACAGAAACAGATACGCAGTATTTT.